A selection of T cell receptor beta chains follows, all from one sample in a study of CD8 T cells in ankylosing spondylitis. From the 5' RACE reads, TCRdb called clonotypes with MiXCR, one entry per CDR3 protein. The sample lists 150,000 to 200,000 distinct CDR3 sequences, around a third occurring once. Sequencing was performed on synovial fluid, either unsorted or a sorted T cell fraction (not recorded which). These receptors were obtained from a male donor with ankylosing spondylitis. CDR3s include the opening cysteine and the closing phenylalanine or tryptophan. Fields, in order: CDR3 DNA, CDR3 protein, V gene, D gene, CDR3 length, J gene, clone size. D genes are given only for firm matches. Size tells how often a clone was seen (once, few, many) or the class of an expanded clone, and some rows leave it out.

cdr3_nt: TGTGCCAGCAGCGTAGGGGGATTCTGGCTCGAGACCCAGTACTTC; cdr3_aa: CASSVGGFWLETQYF; v_call: TRBV9; d_call: .; cdr3_length: 15; j_call: TRBJ2-5; clone_size: .
cdr3_nt: TGCAGTGCCCCGACAGGGCTGACCTACGAGCAGTACTTC; cdr3_aa: CSAPTGLTYEQYF; v_call: TRBV20-1; d_call: TRBD1; cdr3_length: 13; j_call: TRBJ2-7; clone_size: few
cdr3_nt: TGTGCCAGCAGCTTTCCGGCGCGGGAGTCCAATGAGCAGTTCTTC; cdr3_aa: CASSFPARESNEQFF; v_call: TRBV7-9; d_call: TRBD2; cdr3_length: 15; j_call: TRBJ2-1; clone_size: .
cdr3_nt: TGCGCCAGCAGCTTGGGGGCCACTAGCGGGAGTACAGATACGCAGTATTTT; cdr3_aa: CASSLGATSGSTDTQYF; v_call: TRBV5-1; d_call: TRBD2; cdr3_length: 17; j_call: TRBJ2-3; clone_size: .
cdr3_nt: TGTGCCAGCAGTCGGTCGGGCAATCAGCCCCAGCATTTT; cdr3_aa: CASSRSGNQPQHF; v_call: TRBV12-3/TRBV12-4; d_call: .; cdr3_length: 13; j_call: TRBJ1-5; clone_size: .
cdr3_nt: TGCAGTGCTAGCAGGGGAGATCAGCCCCAGCATTTT; cdr3_aa: CSASRGDQPQHF; v_call: TRBV20-1; d_call: .; cdr3_length: 12; j_call: TRBJ1-5; clone_size: few
cdr3_nt: TGCGCCAGCAGCCAAACAGCCTCCTACGAGCAGTACTTC; cdr3_aa: CASSQTASYEQYF; v_call: TRBV4-3; d_call: .; cdr3_length: 13; j_call: TRBJ2-7; clone_size: .
cdr3_nt: TGTGCCAGCGCGAACTCGGGCAATCAGCCCCAGCATTTT; cdr3_aa: CASANSGNQPQHF; v_call: TRBV28; d_call: .; cdr3_length: 13; j_call: TRBJ1-5; clone_size: .
cdr3_nt: TGCAGTGCTCGGACAGGGCCGGACTATGGCTACACCTTC; cdr3_aa: CSARTGPDYGYTF; v_call: TRBV20-1; d_call: TRBD1; cdr3_length: 13; j_call: TRBJ1-2; clone_size: .
cdr3_nt: TGTGCCATCAGGGCTGATCGGAACAATGAGCAGTTCTTC; cdr3_aa: CAIRADRNNEQFF; v_call: TRBV10-3; d_call: .; cdr3_length: 13; j_call: TRBJ2-1; clone_size: .
cdr3_nt: TGTGCCAGTAAAAACAGAGCAATGTATGGCTACACCTTC; cdr3_aa: CASKNRAMYGYTF; v_call: TRBV5-6; d_call: .; cdr3_length: 13; j_call: TRBJ1-2; clone_size: once
cdr3_nt: TGCAGTGCTCCCTCGGGACAGGGATCCTACGAGCAGTACTTC; cdr3_aa: CSAPSGQGSYEQYF; v_call: TRBV20-1; d_call: TRBD1; cdr3_length: 14; j_call: TRBJ2-7; clone_size: .
cdr3_nt: TGTGCCACCAGCAGAGATCGAGTGGGGTACAATGAGCAGTTCTTC; cdr3_aa: CATSRDRVGYNEQFF; v_call: TRBV15; d_call: .; cdr3_length: 15; j_call: TRBJ2-1; clone_size: .
cdr3_nt: TGTGCCAGCAGCTTAGATAGCGGGAATTTCTACGAGCAGTACTTC; cdr3_aa: CASSLDSGNFYEQYF; v_call: TRBV7-2; d_call: TRBD2; cdr3_length: 15; j_call: TRBJ2-7; clone_size: few
cdr3_nt: TGCAGTGCTAGACATAGCGGGAGGGCTGGGGCCAACGTCCTGACTTTC; cdr3_aa: CSARHSGRAGANVLTF; v_call: TRBV20-1; d_call: TRBD2; cdr3_length: 16; j_call: TRBJ2-6; clone_size: many
cdr3_nt: TGTGCCAGCAGCTATACTTGGGGGGTTTACAGGGACACGGAAAACATTCAGTACTTC; cdr3_aa: CASSYTWGVYRDTENIQYF; v_call: TRBV11-2; d_call: .; cdr3_length: 19; j_call: TRBJ2-4; clone_size: few
cdr3_nt: TGTGCCAGCACCACGCCCGGTCGAGAACAGCCCCAGCATTTT; cdr3_aa: CASTTPGREQPQHF; v_call: TRBV28; d_call: .; cdr3_length: 14; j_call: TRBJ1-5; clone_size: .
cdr3_nt: TGTGCCAGCAGTGCATTCACCATCCCTCAATTTACGCAGTATTTT; cdr3_aa: CASSAFTIPQFTQYF; v_call: TRBV6-1; d_call: .; cdr3_length: 15; j_call: TRBJ2-3; clone_size: few
cdr3_nt: TGTGCCAGCAGCTTAGTAAGATCTAATGAAAAACTGTTTTTT; cdr3_aa: CASSLVRSNEKLFF; v_call: TRBV7-9; d_call: .; cdr3_length: 14; j_call: TRBJ1-4; clone_size: .
cdr3_nt: TGTGCCAGCAGCGGGGACAGGGGGACCAACAGGGAAAAACTGTTTTTT; cdr3_aa: CASSGDRGTNREKLFF; v_call: TRBV9; d_call: TRBD1; cdr3_length: 16; j_call: TRBJ1-4; clone_size: .
cdr3_nt: TGTGCCAGCAGCTTACGAGCAGTGACGGGATTGGCTGGGGCCAACGTCCTGACTTTC; cdr3_aa: CASSLRAVTGLAGANVLTF; v_call: TRBV7-3; d_call: .; cdr3_length: 19; j_call: TRBJ2-6; clone_size: .
cdr3_nt: TGCAGCGTAACACGACAGGGAAGGAACACTGAAGCTTTCTTT; cdr3_aa: CSVTRQGRNTEAFF; v_call: TRBV29-1; d_call: TRBD1; cdr3_length: 14; j_call: TRBJ1-1; clone_size: many
cdr3_nt: TGTGCCAGCAGAAGGAGATACCGAACTTCTTACAATGAGCAGTTCTTC; cdr3_aa: CASRRRYRTSYNEQFF; v_call: TRBV6-1; d_call: .; cdr3_length: 16; j_call: TRBJ2-1; clone_size: .
cdr3_nt: TGTGCCAGCAGCGTAGATAACCGGGGGGGACCAGACGCGGAGACCCAGTACTTC; cdr3_aa: CASSVDNRGGPDAETQYF; v_call: TRBV9; d_call: TRBD2; cdr3_length: 18; j_call: TRBJ2-5; clone_size: many
cdr3_nt: TGCGCCAGCCATCTCGGGGGCATTGGAGAAAAACTGTTTTTT; cdr3_aa: CASHLGGIGEKLFF; v_call: TRBV5-1; d_call: .; cdr3_length: 14; j_call: TRBJ1-4; clone_size: .
cdr3_nt: TGTGCCAGCACCTACAGTACAGGGGAATCACCCCTCCACTTT; cdr3_aa: CASTYSTGESPLHF; v_call: TRBV7-8; d_call: TRBD1; cdr3_length: 14; j_call: TRBJ1-6; clone_size: .
cdr3_nt: TGTGCCAGCAGCTTATCAGGATTCGGGCAGTACTTC; cdr3_aa: CASSLSGFGQYF; v_call: TRBV7-2; d_call: .; cdr3_length: 12; j_call: TRBJ2-7; clone_size: .
cdr3_nt: TGTGCCAGCAGCTTAGCTCCGACAGTAGATTCACCCCTCCACTTT; cdr3_aa: CASSLAPTVDSPLHF; v_call: TRBV7-2; d_call: .; cdr3_length: 15; j_call: TRBJ1-6; clone_size: .
cdr3_nt: TGTGCCAGCAGTCCCACCGGGACGGTGAACACTGAAGCTTTCTTT; cdr3_aa: CASSPTGTVNTEAFF; v_call: TRBV28; d_call: .; cdr3_length: 15; j_call: TRBJ1-1; clone_size: few
cdr3_nt: TGTGCCAGCAGTGGGGACGGGAATGACTACGAGCAGTACTTC; cdr3_aa: CASSGDGNDYEQYF; v_call: TRBV2; d_call: .; cdr3_length: 14; j_call: TRBJ2-7; clone_size: many
cdr3_nt: TGTGCCAGCAGCTTAAGGACTAGCGGGGAGGTTGAGCAGTTCTTC; cdr3_aa: CASSLRTSGEVEQFF; v_call: TRBV7-2; d_call: TRBD2; cdr3_length: 15; j_call: TRBJ2-1; clone_size: .
cdr3_nt: TGCAGTGCTAGCCCCTCTAGCGGCTCTAGCACAGATACGCAGTATTTT; cdr3_aa: CSASPSSGSSTDTQYF; v_call: TRBV20-1; d_call: TRBD2; cdr3_length: 16; j_call: TRBJ2-3; clone_size: few
cdr3_nt: TGTGCCAGCAGCTTTGAAGCGGAGAACACTGAAGCTTTCTTT; cdr3_aa: CASSFEAENTEAFF; v_call: TRBV11-2; d_call: .; cdr3_length: 14; j_call: TRBJ1-1; clone_size: few
cdr3_nt: TGTGCCAGCAGCCGGCGGGGTTTCGTCTACAATGAGCAGTTCTTC; cdr3_aa: CASSRRGFVYNEQFF; v_call: TRBV5-6; d_call: .; cdr3_length: 15; j_call: TRBJ2-1; clone_size: few
cdr3_nt: TGCAGTGCTAGTTATGTGGCTAGTACCGGCGAGCAGTACTTC; cdr3_aa: CSASYVASTGEQYF; v_call: TRBV20-1; d_call: .; cdr3_length: 14; j_call: TRBJ2-7; clone_size: .
cdr3_nt: TGTGCCAGCAGTTACTCGAGTCCTCCTTACGAGCAGTACTTC; cdr3_aa: CASSYSSPPYEQYF; v_call: TRBV6-5; d_call: .; cdr3_length: 14; j_call: TRBJ2-7; clone_size: .
cdr3_nt: TGCAGTGCTAGAGAGGGGAGCCCTGGAGGCACTGAAGCTTTCTTT; cdr3_aa: CSAREGSPGGTEAFF; v_call: TRBV20-1; d_call: .; cdr3_length: 15; j_call: TRBJ1-1; clone_size: few